The 17 T cell receptor beta chains in this list originate from one sample, sequenced in a study of shared clonotypes between healthy human individuals (dated by TCRdb to 2020 to 2022). Libraries were prepared through the immunoSEQ multiplex PCR assay. In its TCRdb copy, this immuneACCESS table keeps in-frame sequences only and misses some clones. Where compared with another copy, unresolved V genes explain less than half of these, and the others have no known cause. The sample records 800,000 to 1,200,000 clones, around 78% of which are singletons. Approximately 0.52% of the sample is taken by the ten largest. Sequenced input: memory CD4+ T cells from PBMCs. The sample's cell subset or site label is to be understood as: CD45RA-negative fraction. The receptor source for this set is a man between 18 and 35 years old in good health. Some clones in this sample may be carry-over from other donors' samples.

The gene calls are TRBV7-6 and TRBJ2-3; possibly TRBD1 for D (6 bases). The V gene's germline CDR1 is SGHVS and CDR2 FNYEAQ. V was trimmed by 5 bases and J by 2 bases, leaving 11 bases between them. CDR3 length equals 14 residues. The CDR3 reads CASSRTDPTDTQYF. The CDR3 DNA follows: TGTGCCAGCAGCAGGACAGATCCCACAGATACGCAGTATTTT.

The CDR3 nucleotides read TGTGCCAGCTCACCAGGGCAGAATAACCACAATGAGCAGTTCTTC. Encoded protein: CASSPGQNNHNEQFF. The chain couples TRBV18 to TRBJ2-1; D uncertain. In germline, CDR1 is KGHSH, CDR2 LQKENI. V was pared by 2 bases and J by 5 bases, with 13 bases between. This CDR3 has 15 amino acids.

Comments on this clone: The sample contains more than one DNA sequence encoding this CDR3. CDR3 in amino acids: CASSLEGSGANVLTF. CDR3 sequence (DNA): TGTGCCAGCAGCTTGGAGGGCTCTGGGGCCAACGTCCTGACTTTC. V gene TRBV7-2 combines with J gene TRBJ2-6; TRBD2 is a possible D gene (6 bases). This CDR3 spans 15 amino acids. Looked up from germline, CDR1 is SGHTA and CDR2 is FQGNSA. Trimming removed 3 bases at V and 0 bases at J, with 6 bases between. The full variable domain, its missing parts supplied by reference TRBV7-2 and TRBJ2-6, is GAGVSQSPSNKVTEKGKDVELRCDPISGHTALYWYRQSLGQGLEFLIYFQGNSAPDKSGLPSDRFSAERTGGSVSTLTIQRTQQEDSAVYLCASSLEGSGANVLTFGAGSRLTVL.

The chain recombines TRBV7-9 with TRBJ1-5; possible D gene TRBD1, 5 bases. CDR1 SEHNR and CDR2 FQNEAQ come from the germline V gene (reference sequence). CDR3 length: 15 amino acids. Trimming removed 1 base from V and 6 bases from J, with 13 bases in between. The CDR3 here is CASSLEAGPSQPQHF. CDR3 coding DNA: TGTGCCAGCAGCTTAGAGGCAGGGCCAAGTCAGCCCCAGCATTTT.

The chain carries TRBV15 and TRBJ1-5; D is unclear. Germline V gene data show CDR1 as LNHNV and CDR2 as YYDKDF (reference sequence). Trimming shortened V by 1 base and J by 3 bases, and 7 bases separated the two germline ends. CDR3 length: 14 residues. The DNA of the CDR3 is TGTGCCACCAGCAGAGCAAATCCCAATCAGCCCCAGCATTTT. Translating it yields CATSRANPNQPQHF.

In its sample, this clone was seen a few times. In the same sample, other DNA sequences code for this CDR3. J is TRBJ1-2 and V is TRBV19; D is undetermined. Trimming took off 4 bases at V and 3 bases at J, with 3 bases between the two ends. The CDR3 consists of 11 residues. Germline V CDR1 and CDR2: LNHDA, SQIVND (reference sequence). The CDR3 DNA reads as TGTGCCAGTAGTAAGGACTATGGCTACACCTTC. Its translation: CASSKDYGYTF.

The rearrangement links TRBV13 to TRBJ1-3; D unresolved. Germline lookup yields CDR1 PRHDT and CDR2 FYEKMQ (reference sequence). Trimming removed 4 bases from V and 0 bases from J, with 13 bases in between. This CDR3 is 16 amino acids long. In nucleotides, the CDR3 is TGTGCCAGCAGCTCCAAAGCCCGGACCTCTGGAAACACCATATATTTT. As protein: CASSSKARTSGNTIYF. The full variable domain, in which reference TRBV13 and TRBJ1-3 provide the parts outside the CDR3, is AAGVIQSPRHLIKEKRETATLKCYPIPRHDTVYWYQQGPGQDPQFLISFYEKMQSDKGSIPDRFSAQQFSDYHSELNMSSLELGDSALYFCASSSKARTSGNTIYFGEGSWLTVV.

This chain joins TRBV28 and TRBJ2-1; 8 nucleotides match TRBD1. In germline, CDR1 is MDHEN, CDR2 SYDVKM. The length of the CDR3 is 15 residues. The trim removed 7 bases at V and 9 bases at J, leaving 14 bases unmatched. CDR3 nucleotides: TGTGCCAGCACCCCAAGGACAGGGTATGAGGTTGAGCAGTTCTTC. Residues: CASTPRTGYEVEQFF.

The chain recombines TRBV9 with TRBJ2-7, with D maybe TRBD1 (5 bases). V lost 4 bases, J lost 1 base, and 12 bases lay in between. The CDR3 totals 14 residues. CDR1 is SGDLS, CDR2 YYNGEE, per germline. DNA of the CDR3: TGTGCCAGCAGCTCACAGGTGGGATCCTACGAGCAGTACTTC. It specifies CASSSQVGSYEQYF.

The chain employs TRBV9 and TRBJ2-5, with TRBD1 matching over 7 bases. Germline CDR1 SGDLS, CDR2 YYNGEE. V gave up 0 bases and J gave up 4 bases; unmatched junction bases: 15. The CDR3 is made up of 18 amino acids. This chain's CDR3 is CASSVGSIWTGAGETQYF. DNA of the CDR3: TGTGCCAGCAGCGTAGGGTCGATCTGGACAGGAGCAGGAGAGACCCAGTACTTC.

V and J are TRBV5-1 and TRBJ1-1, with D perhaps matching TRBD1 (5 bases). CDR1 is SGHRS, CDR2 YFSETQ, per germline. This CDR3 is 15 amino acids long. Trimming removed 0 bases from V and 2 bases from J, with 11 bases in between. This chain's CDR3 is CASSLEGALNTEAFF. CDR3 DNA sequence: TGCGCCAGCAGCTTGGAAGGGGCACTTAACACTGAAGCTTTCTTT.

This clone was detected many times. CDR3 DNA: TGCGCCAGCAGCTTGGACGGGACAGGGCTGGAGACCCAGTACTTC. Its translation is CASSLDGTGLETQYF. V and J are TRBV5-1 and TRBJ2-5; 9 nucleotides match TRBD1. This CDR3 contains 15 residues. V lost 0 bases, J lost 5 bases, and 5 bases stayed unmatched. The germline V gene encodes CDR1 SGHRS and CDR2 YFSETQ.

V is TRBV20-1 and J is TRBJ1-2; D gene uncertain. The germline V gene encodes CDR1 DFQATT and CDR2 SNEGSKA (reference sequence). Trimming removed 5 bases from V and 8 bases from J, with 9 bases in between. The CDR3 extends over 10 amino acids. CDR3 sequence reads: CSASFGGYTF. For the CDR3, the DNA is TGCAGTGCTTCCTTCGGGGGCTACACCTTC.

This clone was recorded only once. This sequence joins TRBV5-1 and TRBJ2-3; D is undetermined. The V end was cut by 4 bases, the J end by 4 bases, with 13 bases between. Germline-derived CDR1 and CDR2 are SGHRS and YFSETQ. This CDR3 region has 14 residues. The CDR3 DNA reads TGCGCCAGCAGCGTGCTAAACGCCGCAGATACGCAGTATTTT. Protein: CASSVLNAADTQYF.

The gene calls are TRBV18 and TRBJ2-2; D unclear. The CDR3 consists of 15 residues. Per the germline V gene, CDR1 is KGHSH and CDR2 is LQKENI. The ends were cut back, 1 base at V and 0 bases at J, with 6 bases in the middle. The DNA of the CDR3 is TGTGCCAGCTCACCACTAAACGCGAACACCGGGGAGCTGTTTTTT. Protein sequence: CASSPLNANTGELFF.

The rearrangement joins TRBV5-1 to TRBJ2-7; 16 bases fit TRBD2. The CDR3 sequence is 17 residues long. V lost 4 bases and J lost 6; bases outside the gene matches: 10. Germline V gene sequence: CDR1 SGHRS, CDR2 YFSETQ. The CDR3 sequence is CASSTLGTSGRAAEQYF. DNA of the CDR3: TGCGCCAGCAGCACCCTGGGGACTAGCGGGAGGGCCGCCGAGCAGTACTTC.

This clone occurred a few times. A read error is possible here, since a much larger clone lies one base away. The same CDR3 also results from other DNA sequences found in this sample. The V call is TRBV29-1, the J call TRBJ2-3; no reliable D call. Trimming stripped 6 bases from V and 2 bases from J, with 3 bases between. The CDR3 extends over 10 amino acids. CDR1 is SQVTM, CDR2 ANQGSEA, per germline. This CDR3 is CSVDTDTQYF. The CDR3 DNA is TGCAGCGTCGACACAGATACGCAGTATTTT.